These 8 T cell receptor beta chains came from one sample sequenced in a study of control samples from healthy donors and cancer patients. Using immunoSEQ multiplex PCR, the repertoire was profiled, and TCRdb retains in-frame clones only, with some absent. The sample records 89,000 or so clones, 87% being singletons. Sequencing was carried out using blood. All receptors come from a middle-aged man in good health.

The chain combines TRBV30 with TRBJ1-3, with TRBD1 matching 7 bases. Germline V CDR1 and CDR2: GTSNPN, SVGIG (reference sequence). Trimming took 3 bases from V and 8 from J; bases not matched to a gene: 13. The CDR3 consists of 15 residues. The CDR3 protein is CAWSGSLGGGDTIYF. In DNA form, the CDR3 reads TGTGCCTGGAGCGGATCCCTAGGGGGCGGGGACACCATATATTTT.

This sequence joins TRBV7-2 and TRBJ1-1, with 8 bases lining up with TRBD1. This CDR3 is built from 15 residues. J gave up 4 bases and V 5 bases, and 9 bases lay outside the gene matches. Germline values: CDR1 SGHTA, CDR2 FQGNSA. The chain's CDR3 is CASSPEQGVGTEAFF. In DNA, the CDR3 is TGTGCCAGCAGCCCTGAACAGGGGGTGGGCACTGAAGCTTTCTTT. Based on the CDR3 plus reference TRBV7-2 and TRBJ1-1, the full variable domain is GAGVSQSPSNKVTEKGKDVELRCDPISGHTALYWYRQSLGQGLEFLIYFQGNSAPDKSGLPSDRFSAERTGGSVSTLTIQRTQQEDSAVYLCASSPEQGVGTEAFFGQGTRLTVV.

The rearrangement links TRBV28 to TRBJ1-4; TRBD1 is a possible D gene (6 bases). The V end lost 5 bases, the J end lost 11 bases, and 18 bases lay between the germline ends. The CDR3 spans 14 residues. CDR1 and CDR2 (germline): MDHEN, SYDVKM. CDR3 sequence (DNA): TGTGCCAGCAGTCCGCCGACCGGGGGCGGGAAACTGTTTTTT. It specifies CASSPPTGGGKLFF.

This clone was picked up one time. The rearrangement uses TRBV2 and TRBJ1-4, with 12 nucleotides matching TRBD1. The CDR3 is 15 residues long. V trimming: 6 bases; J trimming: 9 bases; junction bases outside the gene matches: 8. Germline CDR1 and CDR2: SNHLY and FYNNEI. CDR3 sequence reads: CASSQGGQGAQKLFF. DNA of the CDR3: TGTGCCAGCAGCCAGGGGGGACAGGGGGCTCAAAAACTGTTTTTT.

This chain joins TRBV3-1 (or the pseudogene TRBV3-2) and TRBJ2-7; 12 bases map to TRBD2. Germline CDR1 is LGHDT and CDR2 is YNNKEL (reference sequence). With 4 bases clipped from V and 6 bases from J, the junction kept 7 bases outside the gene matches. The CDR3 sequence is 15 residues long. The CDR3 reads CASSPLTSGRLEQYF. The CDR3 DNA reads as TGTGCCAGCAGCCCTCTGACTAGCGGGAGACTCGAGCAGTACTTC.

This clone was picked up a small number of times. The chain couples TRBV10-3 to TRBJ1-1, with 7 bases matching TRBD1. Per the germline V gene, CDR1 is ENHRY and CDR2 is SYGVKD. V shed 8 bases and J 6 bases; nucleotides not matched to a gene: 3. CDR3 size: 11 residues. The CDR3 nucleotides are TGTGCCATCCAGGGGGTAGCTGAAGCTTTCTTT. The encoded protein is CAIQGVAEAFF.

The chain has TRBV7-2 and TRBJ1-2; 12 nucleotides line up with TRBD1. J was trimmed by 5 bases and V by 5 bases; bases with no gene match: 6. This CDR3 spans 15 amino acids. Germline V gene lookup returns CDR1 SGHTA and CDR2 FQGNSA. Here the CDR3 reads CASSPPGQGAYGYTF. The CDR3 nucleotides are TGTGCCAGCAGCCCCCCGGGACAGGGGGCGTATGGCTACACCTTC. Drawing the rest from reference TRBV7-2 and TRBJ1-2, the complete variable domain is GAGVSQSPSNKVTEKGKDVELRCDPISGHTALYWYRQSLGQGLEFLIYFQGNSAPDKSGLPSDRFSAERTGGSVSTLTIQRTQQEDSAVYLCASSPPGQGAYGYTFGSGTRLTVV.

The chain links TRBV6-6 to TRBJ1-2, with D tentatively TRBD1 (5 bases). Germline CDR1 reads MNHNY; CDR2 reads SVGAGI (reference sequence). The CDR3 contains 14 residues. V lost 4 bases and J lost 6, with 15 bases in between. The CDR3 nucleotides read TGTGCCAGCAGTTTCCCAGGGAAAGAGGATGGCTACACCTTC. The encoded protein is CASSFPGKEDGYTF.